Sequencing of this T cell receptor (beta chain) was carried out in a study of T-cell reconstitution after alpha-beta-depleted transplantation in children. The CDR3 contains 13 residues. CDR1 MNHNS and CDR2 SASEGT come from the germline V gene. V shed 1 base and J shed 5 bases, with 6 bases lying between them. This clonotype was counted at least ten times. Unique molecular identifiers were built into the TCRbeta library. From the PCR reads, TCRdb called clonotypes with MiXCR, one entry per CDR3 protein. The sample holds 150,000 to 200,000 distinct CDR3 sequences, roughly 6.8% seen once. The TCR was taken from a human donor who donated a stem cell graft to a child with Wiskott-Aldrich syndrome. The V gene is TRBV6-1, the J gene TRBJ2-1; D is possibly TRBD1 (5 bases). The source material was PBMCs from the stem cell graft donor, sampled from the stem cell graft. The CDR3 sequence is CASSEEGHNEQFF. CDR3 DNA sequence: TGTGCCAGCAGTGAAGAGGGGCACAATGAGCAGTTCTTC.